These 29 T cell receptor beta chains were all obtained from the same sample, sequenced in a study of OX40 agonist ivuxolimab in advanced cancers. The protocol was immunoSEQ multiplex PCR, while the TCRdb copy is restricted to in-frame clones and leaves out a portion. The sample has about 82,000 clones, 85% to 90% seen once. This material consisted of CD4+ or CD8+ T cells sorted from blood, taken in a trial of the OX40 agonist ivuxolimab. These receptors were obtained from an adult with an advanced solid tumor such as melanoma, head and neck, liver or kidney cancer.

The chain has TRBV27 and TRBJ1-2; 7 positions agree with TRBD1. The CDR3 has 15 amino acids. Trimming took 5 bases from V and 2 from J; bases not matched to a gene: 8. Germline V gene data show CDR1 as MNHEY and CDR2 as SMNVEV (reference sequence). CDR3 region: CASSHTQTGNYGYTF. CDR3 DNA sequence: TGTGCCAGCAGTCACACCCAGACAGGGAACTATGGCTACACCTTC.

The genes are TRBV5-4 and TRBJ2-7, with D perhaps matching TRBD1 (6 bases). The CDR3 contains 14 residues. Germline V CDR1 and CDR2: SGHNT, YYREEE (reference sequence). V lost 4 bases and J 0 bases, leaving 11 bases between the germline ends. CDR3 in amino acids: CASSGDRSSYEQYF. CDR3 DNA sequence: TGTGCCAGCAGCGGAGACAGGAGCTCCTACGAGCAGTACTTC.

This chain connects TRBV11-2 to TRBJ2-7, with TRBD1 matching 7 bases. V was clipped by 5 bases and J by 4 bases; unmatched bases: 8. The CDR3 sequence is 14 residues long. Germline V gene sequence: CDR1 SGHAT, CDR2 FQNNGV. The CDR3 coding sequence is TGTGCCAGCAGCACTAGGGACAGACGGTACGAGCAGTACTTC. The encoded protein is CASSTRDRRYEQYF.

The V and J genes are TRBV5-1 and TRBJ2-3; D is possibly TRBD1 (7 bases). The CDR3 extends over 14 amino acids. Per germline, CDR1 SGHRS and CDR2 YFSETQ. The V end was cut by 1 base, the J end by 6 bases, with 12 bases between. This chain's CDR3 is CASSLWTGGDTQYF. The CDR3 region has the DNA TGCGCCAGCAGCTTGTGGACAGGAGGGGATACGCAGTATTTT.

The rearrangement joins TRBV5-1 to TRBJ1-1; possible D gene TRBD1, 5 bases. Germline CDR1 reads SGHRS; CDR2 reads YFSETQ. The CDR3 extends over 14 amino acids. Trimming left V 4 bases short and J 0 bases short, with 10 bases between. The DNA for the CDR3 is TGCGCCAGCAGCCCGGGGGTTATGAACACTGAAGCTTTCTTT. Translated, it gives CASSPGVMNTEAFF.

This clone turned up a few times. The genes are TRBV5-1 and TRBJ2-3; 7 bases align to TRBD1. This CDR3 contains 13 residues. Germline CDR1 SGHRS, CDR2 YFSETQ. Written as DNA, the CDR3 is TGCGTAAGCGAGGGGGCTGGCACAGATACGCAGTATTTT. Translated: CVSEGAGTDTQYF.

V and J are TRBV29-1 and TRBJ2-1, with 13 bases matching TRBD2. Germline CDR1 reads SQVTM; CDR2 reads ANQGSEA. V lost 7 bases, J lost 1 base, and 4 bases stayed unmatched. The length of the CDR3 is 15 residues. The CDR3 DNA follows: TGCAGCGCAACTAGCGGGAGGGCATCCTACAATGAGCAGTTCTTC. It specifies CSATSGRASYNEQFF.

The rearrangement joins TRBV9 to TRBJ2-5, with 10 nucleotides matching TRBD1. This CDR3 region has 15 residues. V shed 2 bases and J 5 bases; nucleotides not matched to a gene: 6. CDR1 and CDR2 from the germline V gene are SGDLS and YYNGEE. The CDR3 DNA is TGTGCCAGCAGCGTCGGGACAGGGGCGCGCGAGACCCAGTACTTC. It yields the protein CASSVGTGARETQYF. Combining the CDR3 with reference TRBV9 and TRBJ2-5 gives the whole variable domain DSGVTQTPKHLITATGQRVTLRCSPRSGDLSVYWYQQSLDQGLQFLIQYYNGEERAKGNILERFSAQQFPDLHSELNLSSLELGDSALYFCASSVGTGARETQYFGPGTRLLVL.

This sequence joins TRBV5-1 and TRBJ2-1, with unresolved D. Germline V gene lookup returns CDR1 SGHRS and CDR2 YFSETQ. V lost 0 bases, J lost 8 bases, and 3 bases lay in between. This CDR3 spans 11 amino acids. The CDR3 sequence is CASSLGYEQFF. CDR3 coding DNA: TGCGCCAGCAGCTTGGGGTATGAGCAGTTCTTC.

The chain combines TRBV5-1 with TRBJ1-2; 9 nucleotides agree with TRBD1. V lost 4 bases, J lost 5 bases, and 6 bases stayed unmatched. Per germline, CDR1 SGHRS and CDR2 YFSETQ. The CDR3 sequence is 14 residues long. The CDR3 DNA reads TGCGCCAGCAGCCATCCCGGGACAGGGTATGGCTACACCTTC. This codes for CASSHPGTGYGYTF.

This clone was found a few times. The chain recombines TRBV6-6 with TRBJ2-7; unclear D gene. This CDR3 spans 15 amino acids. V shed 2 bases and J shed 7 bases, with 18 bases lying between them. Germline V gives CDR1 MNHNY, CDR2 SVGAGI (reference sequence). The CDR3 loop reads CASSYLAPPTWEQYF. The CDR3, as DNA: TGTGCCAGCAGTTACCTCGCTCCCCCCACGTGGGAGCAGTACTTC.

The CDR3 protein is CAISIQNSGANVLTF. The CDR3 nucleotides read TGTGCCATATCGATACAAAACTCTGGGGCCAACGTCCTGACTTTC. V gene TRBV6-1 combines with J gene TRBJ2-6; D ambiguous. The CDR3 length is 15 residues. CDR1 and CDR2 (germline): MNHNS, SASEGT. V lost 10 bases and J 0 bases, leaving 13 bases between the germline ends.

The CDR3 coding sequence is TGTGCCAGCAGCTTAGAGGCGGGAGTCAGCTCCTACGAGCAGTACTTC. Its protein is CASSLEAGVSSYEQYF. V and J are TRBV7-2 and TRBJ2-7, with 7 bases that match TRBD2. CDR3 length: 16 amino acids. Germline CDR1 reads SGHTA; CDR2 reads FQGNSA. V shed 1 base, J shed 0 bases, and the junction held 6 bases outside the gene matches.

The rearrangement uses TRBV7-9 and TRBJ1-5; TRBD1 might be the D (5 bases). The germline V gene encodes CDR1 SEHNR and CDR2 FQNEAQ (reference sequence). Trimming left V 5 bases short and J 3 bases short, with 11 bases between. This CDR3 contains 14 residues. The CDR3 DNA sequence: TGTGCCAGCAGCCTCGACAGCAACAATCAGCCCCAGCATTTT. It specifies CASSLDSNNQPQHF. Full variable domain (rest looked up from reference TRBV7-9 and TRBJ1-5): DTGVSQNPRHKITKRGQNVTFRCDPISEHNRLYWYRQTLGQGPEFLTYFQNEAQLEKSRLLSDRFSAERPKGSFSTLEIQRTEQGDSAMYLCASSLDSNNQPQHFGDGTRLSIL.

This clone is a singleton in its sample. This CDR3 reads CAWSVAGAGGNTEAFF. CDR3 nucleotide sequence: TGTGCCTGGAGTGTAGCGGGAGCAGGGGGTAACACTGAAGCTTTCTTT. The chain uses TRBV30 and TRBJ1-1, with 7 bases fitting TRBD1. Trimming removed 0 bases from V and 2 bases from J; junction bases left unmatched: 9. CDR1 GTSNPN and CDR2 SVGIG come from the germline V gene (reference sequence). The CDR3 consists of 16 residues.

The V gene is TRBV6-1, the J gene TRBJ2-5, with 7 bases that match TRBD1. Germline V gene data show CDR1 as MNHNS and CDR2 as SASEGT. The CDR3 has 13 residues. With V trimmed by 4 bases and J by 5 bases, 4 bases remained unmatched. The CDR3 DNA is TGTGCCAGCAGTGTAGACAGGGTTGAGACCCAGTACTTC. Protein product: CASSVDRVETQYF.

The chain couples TRBV18 to TRBJ2-7; 8 nucleotides agree with TRBD1. Germline CDR1 reads KGHSH; CDR2 reads LQKENI. The CDR3 contains 15 residues. After removal of 4 bases from V and 4 bases from J, the junction contained 9 bases not matched to a gene. The CDR3 spells CASSRSTGEHYEQYF. The CDR3 DNA reads as TGTGCCAGCTCACGCTCGACAGGGGAGCATTACGAGCAGTACTTC.

The CDR3 spells CASSYSRVGSYEQYF. CDR3 bases: TGTGCCAGCAGTTACTCGAGGGTGGGCTCCTACGAGCAGTACTTC. The chain recombines TRBV6-6 with TRBJ2-7; a possible D gene is TRBD2 (5 bases). The CDR3 has 15 amino acids. The germline V gene encodes CDR1 MNHNY and CDR2 SVGAGI (reference sequence). Deletions cut 0 bases from V and 0 bases from J, with 9 bases between.

V gene TRBV11-2 combines with J gene TRBJ1-1; D is perhaps TRBD1 (5 bases). Trimming removed 5 bases at V and 4 bases at J, with 11 bases between. This CDR3 has 13 residues. Germline assignment: CDR1 SGHAT and CDR2 FQNNGV. The CDR3 is CASSPGTLTEAFF. CDR3 DNA sequence: TGTGCCAGCAGCCCCGGGACGCTCACTGAAGCTTTCTTT.

V and J are TRBV27 and TRBJ2-7; a possible D gene is TRBD1 (5 bases). Germline lookup yields CDR1 MNHEY and CDR2 SMNVEV (reference sequence). Trimming cost V 5 bases and J 7 bases, with 12 bases left between them. The length of the CDR3 is 12 residues. In nucleotides, the CDR3 is TGTGCCAGCAGTCCCCCTGGGGCGGAGCAGTACTTC. Amino acid sequence: CASSPPGAEQYF.

The chain uses TRBV5-8 and TRBJ1-5; possible D gene TRBD1, 5 bases. CDR1 and CDR2 (germline): SGHTS, YDEGEE. This CDR3 comprises 14 residues. Trimming removed 4 bases at V and 10 bases at J, with 18 bases between. The CDR3 DNA reads TGTGCCAGCAGCCAGGGACCCGAGGGAATTCCCCAGCATTTT. Protein product: CASSQGPEGIPQHF. The whole variable domain, filled in from reference TRBV5-8 and TRBJ1-5, reads EAGVTQSPTHLIKTRGQQATLRCSPISGHTSVYWYQQALGLGLQFLLWYDEGEERNRGNFPPRFSGRQFPNYSSELNVNALELEDSALYLCASSQGPEGIPQHFGDGTRLSIL.

This clone was found once. The J gene is TRBJ2-2, the V gene TRBV27, with TRBD2 as a possible D gene (5 bases). Per the germline V gene, CDR1 is MNHEY and CDR2 is SMNVEV (reference sequence). The CDR3 is 16 amino acids. Deletions cut 3 bases from V and 7 bases from J, with 18 bases between. CDR3: CASSLIPGLGNGELFF. The CDR3 nucleotides read TGTGCCAGCAGTTTGATCCCGGGGTTGGGGAACGGGGAGCTGTTTTTT.

The chain recombines TRBV28 with TRBJ1-1, with no clear D. V dropped 7 bases and J dropped 6 bases, with 24 bases sitting between them. The CDR3 loop spans 16 amino acids. CDR1 is MDHEN, CDR2 SYDVKM, per germline. CDR3 nucleotide sequence: TGTGCCAGCACCAAAAGGCGGTGGGAGAGTTCCCCTGAAGCTTTCTTT. This gives the protein CASTKRRWESSPEAFF. The variable domain in full, completed from reference TRBV28 and TRBJ1-1, reads DVKVTQSSRYLVKRTGEKVFLECVQDMDHENMFWYRQDPGLGLRLIYFSYDVKMKEKGDIPEGYSVSREKKERFSLILESASTNQTSMYLCASTKRRWESSPEAFFGQGTRLTVV.

The V call is TRBV7-6, the J call TRBJ1-5, with TRBD1 as a possible D gene (6 bases). The CDR3 sequence is 14 residues long. V lost 5 bases and J lost 5, with 13 bases in between. CDR1 SGHVS and CDR2 FNYEAQ come from the germline V gene. The CDR3 sequence is CASSPTGTHQPQHF. CDR3 nucleotides: TGTGCCAGCAGCCCTACAGGGACCCATCAGCCCCAGCATTTT. Variable domain in full (rest from reference TRBV7-6 and TRBJ1-5): GAGVSQSPRYKVTKRGQDVALRCDPISGHVSLYWYRQALGQGPEFLTYFNYEAQQDKSGLPNDRFSAERPEGSISTLTIQRTEQRDSAMYRCASSPTGTHQPQHFGDGTRLSIL.

The chain combines TRBV4-1 with TRBJ2-4; D remains ambiguous. V was trimmed by 2 bases and J by 12 bases, leaving 11 bases between them. The germline V gene encodes CDR1 MGHRA and CDR2 YSYEKL. This CDR3 has 12 residues. CDR3: CASSQPLGSQYF. For the CDR3, the DNA is TGCGCCAGCAGCCAACCGCTGGGTTCTCAGTACTTC.

V is TRBV6-5 and J is TRBJ1-5, with TRBD1 identical over 9 bases. The V and J ends lost 6 bases and 4 bases, in that order; junction bases with no gene match: 7. The germline V gene encodes CDR1 MNHEY and CDR2 SVGAGI. CDR3 length: 15 amino acids. The CDR3 DNA is TGTGCCAGCAGATCCGGGACAGGGATTAATCAGCCCCAGCATTTT. It translates to CASRSGTGINQPQHF.

CDR3 nucleotide sequence: TGTGCCTGGAGCGACGACGGCTCCTACGAGCAGTACTTC. Translating gives CAWSDDGSYEQYF. This chain uses TRBV30 with TRBJ2-7; no reliable D call. The CDR3 runs 13 residues. V was shortened by 3 bases and J by 0 bases, with 9 bases between the two germline ends. From germline, CDR1 is GTSNPN and CDR2 SVGIG (reference sequence). Filled out from reference TRBV30 and TRBJ2-7, the complete variable domain reads SQTIHQWPATLVQPVGSPLSLECTVEGTSNPNLYWYRQAAGRGLQLLFYSVGIGQISSEVPQNLSASRPQDRQFILSSKKLLLSDSGFYLCAWSDDGSYEQYFGPGTRLTVT.

The V gene is TRBV5-1, the J gene TRBJ2-7; 7 bases line up with TRBD1. Trimming removed 5 bases from V and 5 bases from J; junction bases left unmatched: 7. Germline V CDR1 and CDR2: SGHRS, YFSETQ. The CDR3 totals 13 residues. The CDR3 coding sequence is TGCGCCAGCAGAAGGACAGGCCGGGACGAGCAGTACTTC. This encodes CASRRTGRDEQYF.

The chain is built from TRBV10-3 and TRBJ2-5, with unresolved D. The J call may be wrong; the DNA end is better matched by TRBJ2-7. The CDR3 spans 14 residues. In germline, CDR1 is ENHRY, CDR2 SYGVKD. The CDR3 loop is CAISEIRYPYEQYF. DNA for the CDR3: TGTGCCATCAGTGAGATCAGGTACCCCTACGAGCAGTACTTC.